This T cell receptor beta chain emerged from a study of Ad26.COV2.S vaccination and SARS-CoV-2 variants. Study outcomes and limitations: Vaccine and placebo recipients had comparable breadth of non-spike TCRs. Placebo recipients had lower spike-specific TCR breadth than vaccine recipients.

A remark on this clone: Its antigen is undetermined.

The method was immunoSEQ multiplex PCR; TCRdb's version includes in-frame clones alone and lacks a portion of them. Of around 370,000 clones in the sample, about 88% were seen once. The V gene lost 1 base and the J gene lost 9 bases, with 19 bases spanning the gap. The CDR3 spans 16 residues. The germline gives CDR1 LGHNA, CDR2 YSLEER. Treatment reported: around 19 received Ad26.COV2.S at low or high dose, single or two shots; about 5 received placebo; per-sample allocation not given. Sampling occurred on day 63 after the first vaccine or placebo injection. Material: peripheral blood, obtained in a trial of Ad26.COV2.S vaccine versus placebo. This clonotype was obtained from a person aged 18-65 years who received the Ad26.COV2.S COVID-19 vaccine or a placebo. This chain joins TRBV4-3 and TRBJ2-1, with D perhaps matching TRBD1 or TRBD2 (6 bases each). Here the CDR3 reads CASSQGPWGEGGEQFF. In nucleotides, the CDR3 is TGCGCCAGCAGCCAAGGCCCCTGGGGGGAAGGGGGTGAGCAGTTCTTC.